This TCR beta chain was sequenced during a study of blood T cell repertoires in COVID-19. Study context: The United States, Italy and Spain were the sources of the acute and convalescent COVID-19 samples.

Generated by immunoSEQ multiplex PCR, the TCRdb table keeps only in-frame clones and is missing some. The data hold some 140,000 clones, with around 85% observed a single time. J was trimmed by 1 base and V by 6 bases; bases with no gene match: 2. The CDR3 spans 13 residues. Germline loops: CDR1 KGHSH, CDR2 LQKENI. The sequencing sample was made of peripheral blood. V is TRBV18 and J is TRBJ2-7; TRBD1 matches 8 bases. The clonotype comes from a woman between 50 and 59 years old who had recovered from COVID-19. This chain's CDR3 is CASSRDRSYEQYF. The CDR3 nucleotides read TGTGCCAGCTCGCGGGACAGGTCCTACGAGCAGTACTTC. The full variable domain, completed using reference TRBV18 and TRBJ2-7, is NAGVMQNPRHLVRRRGQEARLRCSPMKGHSHVYWYRQLPEEGLKFMVYLQKENIIDESGMPKERFSAEFPKEGPSILRIQQVVRGDSAAYFCASSRDRSYEQYFGPGTRLTVT.